The 32 T cell receptor beta chains below come from one sample, sequenced in a study of cytomegalovirus exposure and HLA in healthy donors. The repertoire was sequenced with immunoSEQ multiplex PCR; TCRdb's copy has only in-frame clones and lacks some. The sample has 50,000 or so clones, roughly 87% seen once. Input material: PBMCs. The receptors were sampled from a woman aged 18 to 35 in good health and CMV-seropositive.

V usage is TRBV5-6 and J usage is TRBJ1-6; 10 nucleotides match TRBD1. In germline, CDR1 is SGHDT, CDR2 YYEEEE. The ends lost 5 bases at V and 5 bases at J; junction bases unmatched: 7. The CDR3 totals 16 residues. Written as DNA, the CDR3 is TGTGCCAGCAGTTTGCCGGGACAGGGGAATAATTCACCCCTCCACTTT. This encodes CASSLPGQGNNSPLHF. The whole variable domain, remainder taken from reference TRBV5-6 and TRBJ1-6, is DAGVTQSPTHLIKTRGQQVTLRCSPKSGHDTVSWYQQALGQGPQFIFQYYEEEERQRGNFPDRFSGHQFPNYSSELNVNALLLGDSALYLCASSLPGQGNNSPLHFGNGTRLTVT.

This chain uses TRBV28 with TRBJ2-5; D remains ambiguous. Trimming removed 9 bases at V and 3 bases at J, with 14 bases between. Germline values: CDR1 MDHEN, CDR2 SYDVKM. This CDR3 is built from 13 residues. CDR3 nucleotides: TGTGCCAGTTCTGCGATAGCCGAAGAGACCCAGTACTTC. Protein product: CASSAIAEETQYF.

The CDR3 bases are TGTGCCAGCAGCAGCAGGACAGGGGTCTACGAGCAGTACTTC. Translating gives CASSSRTGVYEQYF. The rearrangement links TRBV7-2 to TRBJ2-7; TRBD1 matches 9 bases. Germline assignment: CDR1 SGHTA and CDR2 FQGNSA. The CDR3 consists of 14 residues. V dropped 5 bases and J dropped 3; count of bases not matched to a gene: 5.

The chain carries TRBV5-4 and TRBJ2-2; TRBD2 might be the D (6 bases). The CDR3 spans 15 residues. Trimming cost V 3 bases and J 0 bases, with 9 bases left between them. Germline V gene sequence: CDR1 SGHNT, CDR2 YYREEE (reference sequence). CDR3 protein: CASSWDFTNTGELFF. For the CDR3, the DNA is TGTGCCAGCAGCTGGGACTTTACGAACACCGGGGAGCTGTTTTTT.

The chain recombines TRBV6-6 with TRBJ1-2, with D tentatively TRBD1 (6 bases). This CDR3 is built from 11 residues. The germline V gene has CDR1 MNHNY and CDR2 SVGAGI (reference sequence). Trimming pared 7 bases from V and 6 bases from J, leaving 9 bases between. CDR3 amino acids: CASNYRDGYTF. The DNA for the CDR3 is TGTGCCAGCAACTACAGGGATGGCTACACCTTC.

Comment on this clone: Within the sample, other DNA sequences also encode this same CDR3. The chain couples TRBV6-1 to TRBJ2-2; 8 bases agree with TRBD1. Germline loops: CDR1 MNHNS, CDR2 SASEGT. The CDR3 runs to 16 residues. The J segment lost 2 bases and the V segment lost 2 bases, leaving 4 bases of the junction unmatched. The CDR3 here is CASSEQGAINTGELFF. The DNA of the CDR3 is TGTGCCAGCAGTGAACAGGGGGCAATCAACACCGGGGAGCTGTTTTTT.

The genes are TRBV27 and TRBJ2-5; 7 bases map to TRBD2. V lost 1 base, J lost 4 bases, and 6 bases stayed unmatched. Germline V gives CDR1 MNHEY, CDR2 SMNVEV (reference sequence). CDR3 length: 15 amino acids. The CDR3 is CASSLWGGTPETQYF. The CDR3, as DNA: TGTGCCAGCAGTTTATGGGGGGGGACTCCAGAGACCCAGTACTTC.

This clone has just a few counts. The V call is TRBV27, the J call TRBJ2-3, with 10 nucleotides matching TRBD1. With V trimmed by 4 bases and J by 2 bases, 9 bases remained unmatched. Germline CDR1 is MNHEY and CDR2 is SMNVEV (reference sequence). CDR3 length: 17 residues. In DNA, the CDR3 is TGTGCCAGCAGTTATTTGGTAGGGACAGGGGACACAGATACGCAGTATTTT. It codes for CASSYLVGTGDTDTQYF.

The chain combines TRBV7-3 with TRBJ2-1; TRBD2 matches at 10 bases. The trim removed 6 bases at V and 6 bases at J, leaving 5 bases unmatched. The CDR3 is 14 amino acids. Germline CDR1 and CDR2: SGHTA and FQGTGA. This chain's CDR3 is CASSSGGPINEQFF. The DNA for the CDR3 is TGTGCCAGCAGTAGCGGGGGGCCGATCAATGAGCAGTTCTTC. The variable domain in full, with the rest retrieved from reference TRBV7-3 and TRBJ2-1, is GAGVSQTPSNKVTEKGKYVELRCDPISGHTALYWYRQSLGQGPEFLIYFQGTGAADDSGLPNDRFFAVRPEGSVSTLKIQRTERGDSAVYLCASSSGGPINEQFFGPGTRLTVL.

The V gene is TRBV29-1, the J gene TRBJ1-2; maybe TRBD1 (6 bases). CDR3 size: 15 residues. Germline V gives CDR1 SQVTM, CDR2 ANQGSEA. V was cut by 5 bases and J by 2 bases, with 18 bases left in between. The CDR3 sequence: CSVPGAKVLNYGYTF. The CDR3 DNA reads as TGCAGCGTTCCAGGGGCTAAAGTCTTGAACTATGGCTACACCTTC.

The chain joins TRBV11-3 to TRBJ1-6, with 8 nucleotides matching TRBD1. Per the germline V gene, CDR1 is SGHNT and CDR2 is YENEEA. The V segment lost 5 bases and the J segment 9 bases; nucleotides outside the gene matches: 9. CDR3 length: 15 residues. CDR3 in amino acids: CASSQSGQGGSPLHF. The CDR3 DNA follows: TGTGCCAGCAGCCAATCTGGACAGGGAGGTTCACCCCTCCACTTT.

This chain uses TRBV7-6 with TRBJ1-5, with 7 nucleotides matching TRBD1. Trimming at V came to 4 bases and at J to 0 bases, leaving 6 bases not matched to a gene. Germline V gene data show CDR1 as SGHVS and CDR2 as FNYEAQ. The CDR3 length is 16 residues. CDR3 DNA: TGTGCCAGCAGCTCACAGGGACAGCATAGCAATCAGCCCCAGCATTTT. Residues: CASSSQGQHSNQPQHF.

This rearrangement joins TRBV4-3 to TRBJ2-5, with 7 bases fitting TRBD2. Germline lookup yields CDR1 LGHNA and CDR2 YSLEER. J lost 4 bases, V lost 0 bases, and 8 bases had no gene match. The CDR3 has 16 residues. CDR3 nucleotides: TGCGCCAGCAGCCAAGATGTTCGGCGGGGGAGAGAGACCCAGTACTTC. Its protein product is CASSQDVRRGRETQYF.

J is TRBJ2-5 and V is TRBV7-2; D gene unclear. Trimming removed 4 bases at V and 2 bases at J, with 14 bases between. CDR1 is SGHTA, CDR2 FQGNSA, per germline. CDR3 length: 15 amino acids. The CDR3 here is CASSSSPARQETQYF. In DNA form, the CDR3 reads TGTGCCAGCAGCTCCTCGCCCGCGAGGCAAGAGACCCAGTACTTC. The full variable domain, its missing parts supplied by reference TRBV7-2 and TRBJ2-5, is GAGVSQSPSNKVTEKGKDVELRCDPISGHTALYWYRQSLGQGLEFLIYFQGNSAPDKSGLPSDRFSAERTGGSVSTLTIQRTQQEDSAVYLCASSSSPARQETQYFGPGTRLLVL.

The V and J genes are TRBV28 and TRBJ1-4, with D hard to call. The CDR3 loop spans 12 amino acids. In germline, CDR1 is MDHEN, CDR2 SYDVKM. Trimming cost V 3 bases and J 8 bases, with 7 bases left between them. This CDR3 is CASSLSGEKLFF. DNA for the CDR3: TGTGCCAGCAGTTTGTCCGGGGAAAAACTGTTTTTT.

The gene calls are TRBV19 and TRBJ2-7, with TRBD1 identical over 10 bases. V lost 6 bases, J lost 2 bases, and 7 bases stayed unmatched. In germline, CDR1 is LNHDA, CDR2 SQIVND (reference sequence). CDR3 length: 15 amino acids. CDR3 in amino acids: CASRPLGQGAYEQYF. CDR3 DNA: TGTGCCAGTAGACCCCTAGGACAGGGGGCCTACGAGCAGTACTTC.

This clone occurred a few times. The V and J genes are TRBV6-1 and TRBJ2-3; D remains unclear. Germline CDR1 and CDR2: MNHNS and SASEGT. The CDR3 is 15 amino acids. The V gene lost 1 base and the J gene lost 2 bases, with 10 bases spanning the gap. CDR3 loop: CASSEGWQNTDTQYF. In DNA form, the CDR3 reads TGTGCCAGCAGTGAAGGTTGGCAAAACACAGATACGCAGTATTTT.

CDR3 residues: CASRTGTGYNSPLHF. The DNA of the CDR3 is TGTGCCAGCAGAACAGGGACCGGTTATAATTCACCCCTCCACTTT. V is TRBV6-5 and J is TRBJ1-6; D possibly corresponds to TRBD1 (6 bases). In germline, CDR1 is MNHEY, CDR2 SVGAGI. CDR3 length: 15 residues. V was cut by 6 bases and J by 4 bases, with 13 bases left in between.

The chain is built from TRBV7-9 and TRBJ2-2, with D tentatively TRBD1 (6 bases). The ends were cut back, 5 bases at V and 6 bases at J, with 25 bases in the middle. Germline assignment: CDR1 SEHNR and CDR2 FQNEAQ (reference sequence). The CDR3 consists of 18 residues. The CDR3 nucleotides are TGTGCCAGCAGCCCCAGTAGGGACAAGGTGGCGTCGGCCGGGGAGCTGTTTTTT. Translating it yields CASSPSRDKVASAGELFF.

J is TRBJ1-4 and V is TRBV11-1; 9 positions match TRBD1. Trimming at V came to 5 bases and at J to 8 bases, leaving 6 bases not matched to a gene. The CDR3 extends over 14 amino acids. Per the germline V gene, CDR1 is SGHAT and CDR2 is FQDESV (reference sequence). The CDR3 region has the DNA TGTGCCAGCAGCCCTGATACAGGGGGCGAAAAACTGTTTTTT. Its protein product is CASSPDTGGEKLFF.

The rearrangement joins TRBV28 to TRBJ1-5, with D uncertain. Trimming cost V 6 bases and J 7 bases, with 13 bases left between them. The CDR3 has 13 amino acids. Germline V CDR1 and CDR2: MDHEN, SYDVKM. The CDR3: CASRGRSRQPQHF. CDR3 nucleotide sequence: TGTGCCAGCAGAGGTAGGTCGAGGCAGCCCCAGCATTTT.

The V gene is TRBV6-1, the J gene TRBJ2-3; D is unresolved. This CDR3 has 15 amino acids. V lost 3 bases to trimming and J lost 0 bases, with 10 bases between them. Germline CDR1 is MNHNS and CDR2 is SASEGT. The CDR3 spells CASSELFSSTDTQYF. CDR3 coding DNA: TGTGCCAGCAGTGAGCTATTCTCTAGCACAGATACGCAGTATTTT.

The chain recombines TRBV7-3 with TRBJ2-3; possible D gene TRBD2, 6 bases. In germline, CDR1 is SGHTA, CDR2 FQGTGA. This CDR3 contains 18 residues. Between the trimmed V and J ends, which lost 5 bases and 4 bases, there was a span of 25 bases. The CDR3 bases are TGTGCCAGCAGCCCCCGGGGTGGCGGACTAACCTACGCAGATACGCAGTATTTT. Translated: CASSPRGGGLTYADTQYF.

The rearrangement links TRBV4-1 to TRBJ1-1; 7 bases are a match to TRBD1. J gave up 1 base and V 2 bases, and 7 bases lay outside the gene matches. Per the germline V gene, CDR1 is MGHRA and CDR2 is YSYEKL. CDR3 size: 16 residues. The CDR3 spells CASSQNRGRGNTEAFF. The DNA for the CDR3 is TGCGCCAGCAGCCAAAACAGGGGCAGGGGGAACACTGAAGCTTTCTTT.

This sequence joins TRBV15 and TRBJ2-3; 13 nucleotides agree with TRBD2. From germline, CDR1 is LNHNV and CDR2 YYDKDF (reference sequence). The CDR3 length is 18 residues. After removal of 1 base from V and 0 bases from J, the junction contained 4 bases not matched to a gene. The CDR3 DNA follows: TGTGCCACCAGCAGAGGACTAGCGGGGGGCCCTAGCACAGATACGCAGTATTTT. Its protein is CATSRGLAGGPSTDTQYF.

The genes are TRBV9 and TRBJ2-7; 9 bases agree with TRBD1. With V trimmed by 4 bases and J by 4 bases, 12 bases remained unmatched. The CDR3 length is 16 residues. Germline V gene lookup returns CDR1 SGDLS and CDR2 YYNGEE. The CDR3, as DNA: TGTGCCAGCAGCCCCCCTCGGGGGACAGGGAGTTACGAGCAGTACTTC. Its protein is CASSPPRGTGSYEQYF.

The chain recombines TRBV9 with TRBJ2-1; TRBD2 agrees at 7 bases. The J segment lost 7 bases and the V segment lost 0 bases, leaving 13 bases of the junction unmatched. Germline loops: CDR1 SGDLS, CDR2 YYNGEE. CDR3 size: 17 residues. The CDR3 DNA sequence: TGTGCCAGCAGCGTAGAGTACTTGGCAGGGAGGGAAAATGAGCAGTTCTTC. This translates into CASSVEYLAGRENEQFF.

The chain recombines TRBV15 with TRBJ1-2; no clear D gene. Trimming took off 4 bases at V and 1 base at J, with 4 bases between the two ends. The CDR3 has 12 residues. Germline assignment: CDR1 LNHNV and CDR2 YYDKDF (reference sequence). This chain's CDR3 is CATSTNNYGYTF. DNA of the CDR3: TGTGCCACCAGCACCAATAACTATGGCTACACCTTC.

This chain uses TRBV27 with TRBJ1-1, with D unresolved. The CDR3 is 14 amino acids. V lost 3 bases, J lost 0 bases, and 8 bases lay in between. Germline CDR1 and CDR2: MNHEY and SMNVEV (reference sequence). The CDR3 region is CASSFSSVNTEAFF. DNA of the CDR3: TGTGCCAGCAGTTTCTCCTCAGTGAACACTGAAGCTTTCTTT.

The gene calls are TRBV5-1 and TRBJ2-5; tentative D call: TRBD2 (7 bases). CDR1 and CDR2 (germline): SGHRS, YFSETQ. Between the trimmed V and J ends, which lost 4 bases and 4 bases, there was a span of 14 bases. This CDR3 spans 14 amino acids. The CDR3 loop is CASSGLGGVETQYF. CDR3 bases: TGCGCCAGCAGCGGACTAGGGGGGGTAGAGACCCAGTACTTC.

CDR3 region: CASRNLPGADVGEYEKLFF. The CDR3 nucleotides read TGCGCCAGCAGAAACCTTCCAGGGGCGGACGTGGGTGAATATGAAAAACTGTTTTTT. The chain joins TRBV10-1 to TRBJ1-4; D possibly corresponds to TRBD1 (6 bases). V was trimmed by 6 bases and J by 6 bases, leaving 29 bases between them. Germline loops: CDR1 WNHNN, CDR2 SYGVQD (reference sequence). This CDR3 has 19 amino acids.

Only one count was recorded for this clone. The V call is TRBV29-1, the J call TRBJ1-2; 8 bases fit TRBD1. The CDR3 runs 15 residues. Trimming removed 1 base from V and 3 bases from J; junction bases left unmatched: 7. Germline V lookup: CDR1 SQVTM, CDR2 ANQGSEA. CDR3 residues: CSVEVGPGGDYGYTF. CDR3 DNA sequence: TGCAGCGTTGAAGTAGGGCCAGGGGGCGACTATGGCTACACCTTC. Together with reference TRBV29-1 and TRBJ1-2, the CDR3 gives the full variable domain: SAVISQKPSRDICQRGTSLTIQCQVDSQVTMMFWYRQQPGQSLTLIATANQGSEATYESGFVIDKFPISRPNLTFSTLTVSNMSPEDSSIYLCSVEVGPGGDYGYTFGSGTRLTVV.